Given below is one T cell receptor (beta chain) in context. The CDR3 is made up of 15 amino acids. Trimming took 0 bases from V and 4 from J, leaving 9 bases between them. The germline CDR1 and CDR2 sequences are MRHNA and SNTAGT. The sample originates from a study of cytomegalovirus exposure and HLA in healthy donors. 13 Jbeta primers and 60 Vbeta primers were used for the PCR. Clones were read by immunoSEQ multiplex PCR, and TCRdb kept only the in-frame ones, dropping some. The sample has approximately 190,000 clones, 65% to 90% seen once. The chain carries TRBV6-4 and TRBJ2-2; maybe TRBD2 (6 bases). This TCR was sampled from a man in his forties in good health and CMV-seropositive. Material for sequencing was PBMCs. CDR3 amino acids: CASSDSTSPTGELFF. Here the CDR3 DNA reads TGTGCCAGCAGTGACTCTACTAGCCCCACCGGGGAGCTGTTTTTT.